The subject of this entry is one T cell receptor (beta chain). This receptor's antigen is unknown. No qualities accompany the bases; no much larger clone lies one base away. The immunoSEQ Assay, a bias-controlled multiplex PCR, was used to amplify TCRbeta CDR3 regions from genomic DNA. The study's own analysis went as follows. The number of nucleated cells in each sample was estimated from the amplification of reference gene primers within the assay. Sequence reads were collapsed and filtered to measure the absolute abundance of every unique TCRbeta CDR3 rearrangement. For each sample, productive Simpson clonality was calculated by taking the square root of Simpson's diversity index across productive rearrangements. Not all clones reach the TCRdb copy of this immuneACCESS table, which keeps in-frame sequences only. Checked studies attribute under half of the gap to unresolved V genes and leave the rest unexplained. V, J and clone size were drawn from that table, and D and trimming were deduced from the DNA. The sample profile shows roughly 300,000 clones; roughly 85% of them were found once. The top ten constitute around 7.8% of the sample.

CDR1 and CDR2 are drawn from the germline V gene: SGHNT, YENEEA. The junction shows trimming of 5 bases on V and 8 bases on J, plus 9 bases between the germline ends. The CDR3 covers 12 residues, taking in both the cysteine and the phenylalanine. Just the 36-base CDR3 DNA is kept, in frame starting at base 1. Whole blood was collected in K2EDTA tubes by collaborating institutions according to the institutions' own protocols. For TCRbeta analysis, collaborator samples were shipped as frozen whole blood, as isolated PBMCs, or as DNA extracted from either sample type. This entry comes from a study of blood T cell repertoires in COVID-19 (dated by TCRdb to 2019 to 2021). As for the study more broadly: Samples from collaborators originated in the United States, Italy and Spain and spanned both the acute and convalescent phases of COVID-19. The repertoires were released in a freely available public database meant as a resource for research on the immune response to SARS-CoV-2. The prospective study material was composed of cDNA or gDNA derived from T cells, B-cell-depleted T cells, or PBMCs. A de-identified subject ID, COVID-19 status, age in years and sex were almost always included in the sample metadata. The samples were drawn from the first 160 participants of the ongoing ImmuneRACE study and from over a thousand subjects provided by 6 global collaborators. The dataset comprised deeply sampled blood TCRbeta repertoires from subjects exposed to, actively infected with, or recovered from COVID-19. HLA class I and class II types, where available, came from metadata supplied by the sample provider rather than from assay-based typing. The investigation overall reported the following: The amount of clinical and demographic metadata varied by source and participant and was provided uncurated.

This chain joins TRBV11-3 to TRBJ2-2, with the D gene too uncertain to name. The source of this sequence is a human donor in a cohort sampled during active COVID-19. The material sequenced was peripheral blood. The CDR3 sequence is CASSPPGGELFF. Here is the DNA: TGTGCCAGCAGCCCCCCCGGTGGGGAGCTGTTTTTT.